This T cell receptor beta chain was sequenced in a study of blood T cell repertoires in COVID-19. Turning to the study itself: COVID-19 samples, acute and convalescent, were from the United States, Italy and Spain. T cells, B-cell-depleted T cells, or PBMCs provided the cDNA or gDNA that served as material.

Using immunoSEQ multiplex PCR, the repertoire was profiled, and TCRdb retains in-frame clones only, with some absent. This repertoire shows approximately 100,000 clones, roughly 85% found once; its top ten account for about two fifths. This CDR3 has 14 residues. CDR1 SNHLY and CDR2 FYNNEI come from the germline V gene. V was cut by 2 bases and J by 1 base, with 5 bases left in between. The chain uses TRBV2 and TRBJ2-2; D uncertain. Sequenced sample: peripheral blood. This clonotype originated in a man older than 75 with acute or convalescent COVID-19. CDR3 bases: TGTGCCAGCAGTGAATCCCGGAACACCGGGGAGCTGTTTTTT. This encodes CASSESRNTGELFF.